This T cell receptor beta chain was captured by sequencing in a study of blood T cell repertoires in COVID-19. Study in general: COVID-19 samples collected from the United States, Italy and Spain covered acute and convalescent phases. T cells, B-cell-depleted T cells, or PBMCs provided the cDNA or gDNA that served as material.

This CDR3 contains 13 residues. The germline V and J ends were trimmed by 5 bases and 11 bases, with 18 bases remaining between them. Per germline, CDR1 LGHDT and CDR2 YNNKEL (reference sequence). Authors' data handling: Amplification of reference gene primers was used by the study to estimate nucleated cell counts. Assay used: immunoSEQ multiplex PCR; TCRdb lists only in-frame clones, some missing. The V and J calls and clone size come from that table; D and trimming were worked out from the DNA. This sample yields approximately 120,000 clones, of which almost 85% are seen a single time; roughly 13% belongs to the top ten.

The rearrangement links TRBV3-1 (or the pseudogene TRBV3-2) to TRBJ1-1; perhaps TRBD1 as D (6 bases). This TCR derives from a human donor in a cohort sampled during active COVID-19. The sequenced sample was peripheral blood. The CDR3 region is CASSTHDRSPAFF. CDR3 sequence (DNA): TGTGCCAGCAGCACCCACGACAGGTCTCCGGCTTTCTTT.